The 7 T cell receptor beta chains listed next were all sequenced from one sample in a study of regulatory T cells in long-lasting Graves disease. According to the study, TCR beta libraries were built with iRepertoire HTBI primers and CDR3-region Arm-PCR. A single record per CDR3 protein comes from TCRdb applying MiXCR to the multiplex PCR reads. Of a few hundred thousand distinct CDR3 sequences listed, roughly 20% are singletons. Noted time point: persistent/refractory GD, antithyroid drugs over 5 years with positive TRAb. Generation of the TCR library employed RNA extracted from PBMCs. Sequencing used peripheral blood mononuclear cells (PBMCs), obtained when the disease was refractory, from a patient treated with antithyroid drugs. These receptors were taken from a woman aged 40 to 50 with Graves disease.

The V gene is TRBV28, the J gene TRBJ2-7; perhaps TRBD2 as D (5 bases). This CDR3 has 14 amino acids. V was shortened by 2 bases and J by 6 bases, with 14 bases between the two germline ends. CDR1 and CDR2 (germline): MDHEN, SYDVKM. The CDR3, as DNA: TGTGCCAGCAGTTTAACGAGGGCCGCCTCCGAGCAGTACTTC. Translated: CASSLTRAASEQYF.

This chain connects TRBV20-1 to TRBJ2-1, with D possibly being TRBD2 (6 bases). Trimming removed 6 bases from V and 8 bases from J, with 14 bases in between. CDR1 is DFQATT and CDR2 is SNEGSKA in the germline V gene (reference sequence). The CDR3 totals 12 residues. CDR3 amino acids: CSAGLPGDEQFF. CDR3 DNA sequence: TGCAGTGCCGGCCTCCCGGGGGATGAGCAGTTCTTC.

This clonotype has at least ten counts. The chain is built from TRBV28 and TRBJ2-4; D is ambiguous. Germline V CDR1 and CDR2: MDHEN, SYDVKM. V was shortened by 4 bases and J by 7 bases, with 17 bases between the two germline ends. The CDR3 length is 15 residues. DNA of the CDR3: TGTGCCAGCAGTTCCCCCCCACGGTTCTGGAACATTCAGTACTTC. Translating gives CASSSPPRFWNIQYF.

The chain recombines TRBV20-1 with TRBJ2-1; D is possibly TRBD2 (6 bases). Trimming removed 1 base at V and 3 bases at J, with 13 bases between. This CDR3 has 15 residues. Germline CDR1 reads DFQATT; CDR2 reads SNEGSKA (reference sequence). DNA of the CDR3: TGCAGTGCTAGAGGGGCAGCGGGTATCTACAATGAGCAGTTCTTC. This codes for CSARGAAGIYNEQFF.

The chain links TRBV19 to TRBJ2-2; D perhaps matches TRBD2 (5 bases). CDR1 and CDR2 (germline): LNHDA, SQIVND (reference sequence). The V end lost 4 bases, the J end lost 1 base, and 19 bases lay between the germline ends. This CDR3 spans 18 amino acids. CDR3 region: CASSTIGLGEMNTGELFF. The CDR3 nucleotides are TGTGCCAGTAGTACAATCGGACTGGGAGAGATGAACACCGGGGAGCTGTTTTTT.

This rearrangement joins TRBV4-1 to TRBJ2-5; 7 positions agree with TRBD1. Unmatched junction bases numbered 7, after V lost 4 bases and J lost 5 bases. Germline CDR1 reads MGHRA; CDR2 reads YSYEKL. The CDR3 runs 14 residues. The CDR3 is CASSPTGIGETQYF. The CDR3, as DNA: TGCGCCAGCAGCCCGACAGGGATTGGGGAGACCCAGTACTTC.

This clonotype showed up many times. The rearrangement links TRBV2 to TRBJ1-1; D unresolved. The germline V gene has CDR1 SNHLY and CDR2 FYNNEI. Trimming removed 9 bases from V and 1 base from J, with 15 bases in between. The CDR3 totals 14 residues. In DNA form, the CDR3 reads TGTGCCAGTCTACTTATTTCAGGGAACACTGAAGCTTTCTTT. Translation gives CASLLISGNTEAFF.